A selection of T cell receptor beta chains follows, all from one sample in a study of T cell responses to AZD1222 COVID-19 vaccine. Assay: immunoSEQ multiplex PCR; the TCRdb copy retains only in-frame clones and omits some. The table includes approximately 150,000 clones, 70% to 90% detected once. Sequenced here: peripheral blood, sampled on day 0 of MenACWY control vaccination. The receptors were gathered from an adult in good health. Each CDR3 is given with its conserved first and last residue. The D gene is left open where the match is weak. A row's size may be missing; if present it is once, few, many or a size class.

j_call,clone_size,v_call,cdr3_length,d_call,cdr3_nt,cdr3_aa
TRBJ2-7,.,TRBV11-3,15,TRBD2,TGTGCCAGCAGCGCACTAGCGGGGGGGCCCGGCGAGCAGTACTTC,CASSALAGGPGEQYF
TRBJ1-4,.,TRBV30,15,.,TGTGCCTGGAGTAGCCCCGGGCCCGTGGGTGAAAAACTGTTTTTT,CAWSSPGPVGEKLFF
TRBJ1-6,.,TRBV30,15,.,TGTGCCTGGAGCTCCGGGCCCCTGGTGGGATCACCCCTCCACTTT,CAWSSGPLVGSPLHF
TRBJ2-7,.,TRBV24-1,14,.,TGTGCCACCAGTGGAGGGGTACCTCCCTACGAGCAGTACTTC,CATSGGVPPYEQYF
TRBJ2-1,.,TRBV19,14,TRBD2,TGTGCCAGTAGTTTACTAGCGGGAGGGCCTGAGCAGTTCTTC,CASSLLAGGPEQFF
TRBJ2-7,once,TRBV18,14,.,TGTGCCAGCTCACCAGGGCAGGCCACCTACGAGCAGTACTTC,CASSPGQATYEQYF
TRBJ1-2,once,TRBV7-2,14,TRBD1,TGTGCCAGCAGCCCAGACGGACAGGGACGGGGCTACACCTTC,CASSPDGQGRGYTF
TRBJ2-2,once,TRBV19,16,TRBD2,TGTGCCAGTAGTGATTGGCTAGCGGGAGGCACCGGGGAGCTGTTTTTT,CASSDWLAGGTGELFF
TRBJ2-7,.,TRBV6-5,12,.,TGTGCCAGCGGGTCGCCCCGACTCGAGCAGTACTTC,CASGSPRLEQYF
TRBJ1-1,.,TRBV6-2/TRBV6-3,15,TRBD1,TGTGCCAGCAGCCGGGGACAGACAATGAACACTGAAGCTTTCTTT,CASSRGQTMNTEAFF
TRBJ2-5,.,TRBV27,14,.,TGTGCCAGCAGTGCCAAAGGGGGGTTGGAGACCCAGTACTTC,CASSAKGGLETQYF
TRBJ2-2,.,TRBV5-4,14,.,TGTGCCAGCAGTGACTCAACTTGGACCGGGGAGCTGTTTTTT,CASSDSTWTGELFF
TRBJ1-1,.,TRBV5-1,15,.,TGCGCCAGCAGTTTGGGGACTAAACCAGGGAGTGAAGCTTTCTTT,CASSLGTKPGSEAFF
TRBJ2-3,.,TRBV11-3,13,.,TGTGCCAGCCTCGGACGGAGCACAGATACGCAGTATTTT,CASLGRSTDTQYF
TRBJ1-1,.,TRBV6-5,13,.,TGTGCCAGCCGGCTCGTAATTGGAACTGAAGCTTTCTTT,CASRLVIGTEAFF
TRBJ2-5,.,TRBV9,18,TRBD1,TGTGCCAGCAGCGTAGCTTACGGCAGGGGGCGCGAACAAGAGACCCAGTACTTC,CASSVAYGRGREQETQYF
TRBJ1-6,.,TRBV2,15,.,TGTGCCAGCAGTGAAAGCTGGACGACCAGTTCACCCCTCCACTTT,CASSESWTTSSPLHF
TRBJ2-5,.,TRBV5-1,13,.,TGCGCCAGCACCTGGGATCTCCAAGAGACCCAGTACTTC,CASTWDLQETQYF
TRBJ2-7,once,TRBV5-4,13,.,TGTGCCAGCAGCTTGGGGACAGTCTACGAGCAGTACTTC,CASSLGTVYEQYF
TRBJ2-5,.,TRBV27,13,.,TGTGCCAGCTCTTGGGGGGACGGAGAGACCCAGTACTTC,CASSWGDGETQYF
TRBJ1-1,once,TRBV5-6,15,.,TGTGCCAGCAGCTTGGCCAACAGGGCTGGCACTGAAGCTTTCTTT,CASSLANRAGTEAFF
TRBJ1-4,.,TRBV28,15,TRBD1,TGTGCCAGCAGTTCCGTCGGGACAGGGGGTGAAAAACTGTTTTTT,CASSSVGTGGEKLFF
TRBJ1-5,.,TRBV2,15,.,TGTGCCAGCAGTGCCCGGGCCTCCGGCAATCAGCCCCAGCATTTT,CASSARASGNQPQHF
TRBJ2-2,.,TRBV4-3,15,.,TGCGCCAGCAGCCAAGATAAAGGGTCTACCGGGGAGCTGTTTTTT,CASSQDKGSTGELFF
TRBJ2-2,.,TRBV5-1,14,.,TGCGCCAGCAGCTTGCGAGGGAACACCGGGGAGCTGTTTTTT,CASSLRGNTGELFF
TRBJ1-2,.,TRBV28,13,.,TGTGCCAGCAGTCTAAATGACCGTCCTGGCTACACCTTC,CASSLNDRPGYTF
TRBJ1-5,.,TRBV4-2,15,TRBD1,TGTGCCAGCAGTCCAAACAGGGGCAGCAATCAGCCCCAGCATTTT,CASSPNRGSNQPQHF
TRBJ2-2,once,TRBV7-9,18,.,TGTGCCAGCAGCCCTATATCAAGTCCCTCCGCGAACACCGGGGAGCTGTTTTTT,CASSPISSPSANTGELFF
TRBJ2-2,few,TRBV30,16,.,TGTGCCTGGGGACCCCGGGGACGGGGGCGAACCGGGGAGCTGTTTTTT,CAWGPRGRGRTGELFF
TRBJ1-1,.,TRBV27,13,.,TGTGCCAGCTTTGGGTTCGGGCACACTGAAGCTTTCTTT,CASFGFGHTEAFF
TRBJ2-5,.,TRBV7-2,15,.,TGTGCCAGCAGCTTAGGTTTACCCGGAGTGGAGACCCAGTACTTC,CASSLGLPGVETQYF
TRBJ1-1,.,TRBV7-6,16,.,TGTGCCAGCAGCTTAGAACTCAGCCTTGTGAACACTGAAGCTTTCTTT,CASSLELSLVNTEAFF
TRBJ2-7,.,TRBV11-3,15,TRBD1,TGTGCCAGCAGCTTAGGAGGGGACAGGTCCTACGAGCAGTACTTC,CASSLGGDRSYEQYF
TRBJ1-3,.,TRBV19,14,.,TGTGCCAGTGTGACAGACATCTCTGGAAACACCATATATTTT,CASVTDISGNTIYF
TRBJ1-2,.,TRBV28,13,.,TGTGCCAGCAGTTTGGGCAGGTTGGGCGGCTACACCTTC,CASSLGRLGGYTF
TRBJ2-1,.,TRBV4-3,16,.,TGCGCCAGCAGCCAAGATGTACTTGGGATTCACAATGAGCAGTTCTTC,CASSQDVLGIHNEQFF
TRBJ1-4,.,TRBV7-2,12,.,TGTGCCAGCAGCTTATTCGGCGAAAAACTGTTTTTT,CASSLFGEKLFF
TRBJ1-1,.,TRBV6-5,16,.,TGTGCCAGCAGTTACTCGGATGGAGGGGGGAGGACTGAAGCTTTCTTT,CASSYSDGGGRTEAFF
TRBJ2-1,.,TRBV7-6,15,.,TGTGCCAGCAGCTCGAATACCGGGACATACAATGAGCAGTTCTTC,CASSSNTGTYNEQFF
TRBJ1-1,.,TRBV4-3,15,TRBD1,TGCGCCAGCAGCCAAGAATCCCGACAGGGCACTGAAGCTTTCTTT,CASSQESRQGTEAFF
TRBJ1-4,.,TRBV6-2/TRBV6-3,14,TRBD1,TGTGCCAGCAGTGGACAGGCCCGTCAGGAAAAACTGTTTTTT,CASSGQARQEKLFF
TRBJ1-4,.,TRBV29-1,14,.,TGCAGCGTTGAAGATGGAAACCTCAGAGAAAAACTGTTTTTT,CSVEDGNLREKLFF
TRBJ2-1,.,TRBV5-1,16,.,TGCGCCAGCAGCAGAAGAACTAGTAGCTCCTACAATGAGCAGTTCTTC,CASSRRTSSSYNEQFF
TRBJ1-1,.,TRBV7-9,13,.,TGTGCCAGCAGCCAATTCACCCTGTCTGAAGCTTTCTTT,CASSQFTLSEAFF
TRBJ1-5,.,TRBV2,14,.,TGTGCCAGCACCCGGGGGCAGAACAATCAGCCCCAGCATTTT,CASTRGQNNQPQHF
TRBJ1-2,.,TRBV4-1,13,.,TGCGCCAGCAGCGCCGCCAGGGCCGTAGGCTACACCTTC,CASSAARAVGYTF
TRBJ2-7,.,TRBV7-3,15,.,TGTGCCAGCAGCTTAAACCCCGGATTCCAATACGAGCAGTACTTC,CASSLNPGFQYEQYF
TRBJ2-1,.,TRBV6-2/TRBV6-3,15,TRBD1,TGTGCCAGCAGCTTACGGGGACAGGGGGCAAATGAGCAGTTCTTC,CASSLRGQGANEQFF
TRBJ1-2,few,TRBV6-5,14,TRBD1,TGTGCCAGCAGTCAAACTGGACAGGGTTATGGCTACACCTTC,CASSQTGQGYGYTF
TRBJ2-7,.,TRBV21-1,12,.,TGTGCCAGCAGCATCCTCTCCTACGAGCAGTACTTC,CASSILSYEQYF
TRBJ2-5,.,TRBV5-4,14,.,TGTGCCAGCAGCTTGCAGAGGGCACAAGAGACCCAGTACTTC,CASSLQRAQETQYF
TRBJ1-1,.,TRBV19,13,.,TGTGCCAGTAGTATTACTCGGCACACTGAAGCTTTCTTT,CASSITRHTEAFF
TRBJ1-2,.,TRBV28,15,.,TGTGCCAGCAGTCCCGAGACAGTTCCTAACTATGGCTACACCTTC,CASSPETVPNYGYTF
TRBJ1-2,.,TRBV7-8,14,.,TGTGCCAGCAGCTTAGGAGGTAGCAGGGGAAGCTACACCTTC,CASSLGGSRGSYTF
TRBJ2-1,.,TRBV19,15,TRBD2,TGTGCCAGTAGTTTGGGAGGGCCGGGATACAATGAGCAGTTCTTC,CASSLGGPGYNEQFF
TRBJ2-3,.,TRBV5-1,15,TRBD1,TGCGCCAGCAGCTCTGGACAGGGACGCACAGATACGCAGTATTTT,CASSSGQGRTDTQYF
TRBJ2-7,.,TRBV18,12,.,TGTGCCAGCTCACCCCTCGGCAACGAGCAGTACTTC,CASSPLGNEQYF
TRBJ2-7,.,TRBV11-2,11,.,TGTGCCAGCAGCTTATTATACGAGCAGTACTTC,CASSLLYEQYF
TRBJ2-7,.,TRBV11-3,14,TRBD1,TGTGCCAGCAGCTACCGACAGGGGTCCTACGAGCAGTACTTC,CASSYRQGSYEQYF
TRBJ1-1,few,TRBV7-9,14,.,TGTGCCAGCAGGGTGGAGGGGTTGAGCACTGAAGCTTTCTTT,CASRVEGLSTEAFF